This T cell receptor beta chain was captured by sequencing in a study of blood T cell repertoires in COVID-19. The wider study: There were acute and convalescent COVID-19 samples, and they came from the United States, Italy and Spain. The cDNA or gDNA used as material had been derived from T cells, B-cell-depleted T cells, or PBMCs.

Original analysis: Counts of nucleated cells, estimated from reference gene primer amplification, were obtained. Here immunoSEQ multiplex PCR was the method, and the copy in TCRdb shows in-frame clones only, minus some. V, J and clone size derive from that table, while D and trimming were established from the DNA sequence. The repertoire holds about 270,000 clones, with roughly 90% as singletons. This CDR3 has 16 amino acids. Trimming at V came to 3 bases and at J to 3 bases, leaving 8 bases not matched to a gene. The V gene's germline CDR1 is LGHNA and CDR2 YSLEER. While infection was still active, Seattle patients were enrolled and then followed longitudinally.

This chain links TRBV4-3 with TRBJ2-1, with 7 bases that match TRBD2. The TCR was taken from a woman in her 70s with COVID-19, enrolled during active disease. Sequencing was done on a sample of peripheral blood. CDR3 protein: CASSQGRGDLYNEQFF. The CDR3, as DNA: TGCGCCAGCAGCCAGGGCCGGGGGGATCTCTACAATGAGCAGTTCTTC.